This entry features one TCR beta chain sequence. The entry originates in a study of control samples from healthy donors and cancer patients. The protocol was immunoSEQ multiplex PCR, while the TCRdb copy is restricted to in-frame clones and leaves out a portion. This table holds tens of thousands of clones, around 90% found once. With 2 bases removed from V and 1 base from J, the gap between germline ends came to 11 bases. The CDR3 is 15 residues long. The germline V gene encodes CDR1 LGHDT and CDR2 YNNKEL (reference sequence). The chain joins TRBV3-1 (or the pseudogene TRBV3-2) to TRBJ1-2; unclear D gene. The receptor was isolated from a woman in her 70s in good health. The source material was blood. In DNA form, the CDR3 reads TGTGCCAGCAGCCAACGGGGTCTAATTAACTATGGCTACACCTTC. It encodes CASSQRGLINYGYTF.